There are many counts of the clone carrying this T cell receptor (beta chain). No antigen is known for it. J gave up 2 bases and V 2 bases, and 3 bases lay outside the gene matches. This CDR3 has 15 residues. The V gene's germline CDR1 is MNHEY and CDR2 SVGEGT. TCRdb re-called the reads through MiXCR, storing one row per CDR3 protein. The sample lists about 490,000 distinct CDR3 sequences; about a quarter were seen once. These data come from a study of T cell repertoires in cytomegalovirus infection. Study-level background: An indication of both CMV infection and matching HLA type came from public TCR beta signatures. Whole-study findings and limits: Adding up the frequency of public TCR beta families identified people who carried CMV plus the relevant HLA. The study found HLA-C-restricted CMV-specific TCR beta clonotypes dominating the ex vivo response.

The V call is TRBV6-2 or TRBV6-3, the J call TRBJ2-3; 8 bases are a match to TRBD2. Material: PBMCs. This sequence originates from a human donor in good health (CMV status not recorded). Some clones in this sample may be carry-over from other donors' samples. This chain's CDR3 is CASSYQRGITDTQYF. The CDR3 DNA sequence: TGTGCCAGCAGTTACCAGCGGGGGATCACAGATACGCAGTATTTT.